The text below deals with one TCR beta chain. The data were taken from a study of OX40 agonist ivuxolimab in advanced cancers. Looking at the study overall: Dosing consisted of intravenous ivuxolimab at 0.01 to 10 mg/kg every 2 weeks. Males comprised approximately 84% of the group, whose mean age was about 60 years (range roughly 23 to 80).

Trimming left V 4 bases short and J 3 bases short, with 14 bases between. The CDR3 has 15 residues. Germline V gives CDR1 WSHSY, CDR2 SAAADI. Produced via immunoSEQ multiplex PCR; TCRdb's table is partial and in-frame only. The profile shows more than 95,000 clones, roughly nine tenths of them singletons. This specimen consisted of CD4+ or CD8+ T cells sorted from blood, obtained in a trial of the OX40 agonist ivuxolimab. The V gene is TRBV10-2, the J gene TRBJ2-3; D might be TRBD2 (6 bases). The receptor was isolated from an adult with an advanced solid tumor such as melanoma, head and neck, liver or kidney cancer. The CDR3 bases are TGCGCCAGCAGTGCCACGGGAGTGAGGACAGATACGCAGTATTTT. Its protein is CASSATGVRTDTQYF.